Below, 24 T cell receptor beta chains from the same sample are listed, as sequenced in a study of blood T cell repertoires in COVID-19. Profiled with immunoSEQ multiplex PCR; TCRdb holds only in-frame clones, not every one. The table has around 300,000 clones, 88% seen once; the top ten hold 5% to 6%. The sequenced sample was PBMCs or T cells enriched from blood (not recorded which). The receptors here all came from a man younger than 45 who had recovered from COVID-19.

This clone was observed a single time. The rearrangement joins TRBV2 to TRBJ1-5, with a possible D match to TRBD1 (6 bases). CDR3 length: 13 residues. Germline loops: CDR1 SNHLY, CDR2 FYNNEI. V shed 6 bases and J shed 4 bases, with 10 bases lying between them. The CDR3 region has the DNA TGTGCCAGCAGGGACAGCAAAAATCAGCCCCAGCATTTT. Translated: CASRDSKNQPQHF.

This clone has a handful of counts. The chain recombines TRBV3-1 (or the pseudogene TRBV3-2) with TRBJ2-2; D is unclear. CDR3 size: 15 residues. Germline V gene lookup returns CDR1 LGHDT and CDR2 YNNKEL (reference sequence). V was trimmed by 1 base and J by 0 bases, leaving 6 bases between them. The DNA for the CDR3 is TGTGCCAGCAGCCAAGGGCAGACGAACACCGGGGAGCTGTTTTTT. Translation: CASSQGQTNTGELFF.

This clone has more than one count but fewer than ten. This chain connects TRBV12-3 or TRBV12-4 to TRBJ2-7; D not certain. With 3 bases removed from V and 4 bases from J, the gap between germline ends came to 4 bases. The CDR3 contains 11 residues. CDR3 protein: CASSFGYEQYF. Written as DNA, the CDR3 is TGTGCCAGCAGTTTCGGGTACGAGCAGTACTTC.

The chain combines TRBV11-2 with TRBJ2-7, with 7 bases lining up with TRBD2. CDR3 size: 16 residues. With 2 bases clipped from V and 5 bases from J, the junction kept 12 bases outside the gene matches. CDR1 is SGHAT and CDR2 is FQNNGV in the germline V gene. The CDR3 here is CASSLLGRERVDEQYF. The CDR3 bases are TGTGCCAGCAGCTTATTGGGGAGGGAAAGGGTCGACGAGCAGTACTTC.

The chain joins TRBV7-2 to TRBJ2-5, with 8 bases matching TRBD1. Germline CDR1 SGHTA, CDR2 FQGNSA. Trimming removed 1 base from V and 5 bases from J; junction bases left unmatched: 6. The CDR3 totals 15 residues. CDR3 region: CASSLGGTGLETQYF. CDR3 coding DNA: TGTGCCAGCAGCTTAGGTGGGACAGGTTTGGAGACCCAGTACTTC.

The rearrangement uses TRBV19 and TRBJ1-1, with 9 bases fitting TRBD1. This CDR3 region has 17 residues. With V trimmed by 0 bases and J by 3 bases, 8 bases remained unmatched. Germline V CDR1 and CDR2: LNHDA, SQIVND (reference sequence). In DNA form, the CDR3 reads TGTGCCAGTAGTATAGATCTAACAGGGGGCCTGTACACTGAAGCTTTCTTT. This translates into CASSIDLTGGLYTEAFF.

The chain is built from TRBV6-5 and TRBJ1-1, with 9 bases matching TRBD1. This CDR3 has 15 residues. With 6 bases clipped from V and 3 bases from J, the junction kept 8 bases outside the gene matches. CDR1 is MNHEY and CDR2 is SVGAGI in the germline V gene. The CDR3 here is CASSFYRGRDTEAFF. DNA for the CDR3: TGTGCCAGCAGCTTTTACAGGGGGCGCGACACTGAAGCTTTCTTT.

As DNA, the CDR3 is TGTGCCAGCACCGAACCAGGACTAGGGGTGAAGGAGACCCAGTACTTC. Its protein is CASTEPGLGVKETQYF. The genes are TRBV2 and TRBJ2-5; TRBD2 agrees at 7 bases. V lost 7 bases, J lost 5 bases, and 16 bases stayed unmatched. Looked up from germline, CDR1 is SNHLY and CDR2 is FYNNEI. The length of the CDR3 is 16 residues.

This clone was observed a single time. This rearrangement joins TRBV7-6 to TRBJ2-2; D unclear. Per the germline V gene, CDR1 is SGHVS and CDR2 is FNYEAQ. With 5 bases removed from V and 0 bases from J, the gap between germline ends came to 10 bases. This CDR3 is 15 amino acids long. The CDR3 DNA reads TGTGCCAGCAGCCTCCGAGATTCGAACACCGGGGAGCTGTTTTTT. It is translated as CASSLRDSNTGELFF. The full variable domain, rest sourced from reference TRBV7-6 and TRBJ2-2, is GAGVSQSPRYKVTKRGQDVALRCDPISGHVSLYWYRQALGQGPEFLTYFNYEAQQDKSGLPNDRFSAERPEGSISTLTIQRTEQRDSAMYRCASSLRDSNTGELFFGEGSRLTVL.

The chain has TRBV12-3 or TRBV12-4 and TRBJ1-1, with 8 bases lining up with TRBD1. This CDR3 has 13 residues. The ends lost 5 bases at V and 4 bases at J; junction bases unmatched: 3. CDR3 nucleotides: TGTGCCAGCAGTCAGGGGGCAGGCACTGAAGCTTTCTTT. It yields the protein CASSQGAGTEAFF.

The V and J genes are TRBV30 and TRBJ1-4; D uncertain. Trimming took 1 base from V and 3 from J, leaving 12 bases between them. The germline V gene has CDR1 GTSNPN and CDR2 SVGIG (reference sequence). This CDR3 comprises 15 residues. The CDR3 spells CAWSGAGGSNEKLFF. The CDR3 nucleotides read TGTGCCTGGAGTGGTGCTGGAGGGTCTAATGAAAAACTGTTTTTT.

This clone was detected only once. The rearrangement links TRBV29-1 to TRBJ2-1; D is undetermined. The CDR3 length is 11 residues. V dropped 2 bases and J dropped 7 bases, with 6 bases sitting between them. Germline V gene sequence: CDR1 SQVTM, CDR2 ANQGSEA. In nucleotides, the CDR3 is TGCAGCGTTGAAACCGGGAATGAGCAGTTCTTC. Amino acid sequence: CSVETGNEQFF.

The CDR3 here is CASRQGNNEKLFF. The DNA of the CDR3 is TGTGCCAGCCGACAGGGCAATAATGAAAAACTGTTTTTT. V and J are TRBV19 and TRBJ1-4; 7 bases map to TRBD1. Germline-derived CDR1 and CDR2 are LNHDA and SQIVND (reference sequence). The CDR3 has 13 amino acids. V lost 9 bases, J lost 4 bases, and 5 bases stayed unmatched.

The chain links TRBV7-9 to TRBJ2-7, with 11 positions matching TRBD2. Looked up from germline, CDR1 is SEHNR and CDR2 is FQNEAQ (reference sequence). V lost 1 base, J lost 3 bases, and 5 bases stayed unmatched. This CDR3 has 16 residues. For the CDR3, the DNA is TGTGCCAGCAGCTTAGTACTAGCGGGGGAAGTCTACGAGCAGTACTTC. Translated: CASSLVLAGEVYEQYF.

The CDR3: CASSQDPVSNQPQHF. CDR3 nucleotides: TGTGCCAGCAGCCAAGATCCAGTTAGCAATCAGCCCCAGCATTTT. The chain links TRBV4-2 to TRBJ1-5, with no clear D. Germline V gene data show CDR1 as LGHNA and CDR2 as YNFKEQ. The CDR3 has 15 residues. Trimming cost V 0 bases and J 0 bases, with 6 bases left between them.

This clone was counted only a few times. The chain combines TRBV6-2 or TRBV6-3 with TRBJ1-6; D call uncertain. The V gene lost 2 bases and the J gene lost 5 bases, with 10 bases spanning the gap. This CDR3 contains 15 residues. The germline gives CDR1 MNHEY, CDR2 SVGEGT. The chain's CDR3 is CASSYETNDNSPLHF. The CDR3 DNA reads as TGTGCCAGCAGTTACGAGACTAATGATAATTCACCCCTCCACTTT.

The CDR3 nucleotides are TGTGCCAGCAGCGGTCACAGGGGGCGTTACGGCAATCAGCCCCAGCATTTT. It is translated as CASSGHRGRYGNQPQHF. The chain links TRBV7-8 to TRBJ1-5; 9 bases align to TRBD1. V trimming: 5 bases; J trimming: 2 bases; junction bases outside the gene matches: 10. Germline CDR1 reads SGHVS; CDR2 reads FQNEAQ. The CDR3 length is 17 residues.

This clone was seen a handful of times. The chain is built from TRBV6-5 and TRBJ1-2; D might be TRBD1 (5 bases). From germline, CDR1 is MNHEY and CDR2 SVGAGI. The CDR3 runs to 14 residues. V was trimmed by 6 bases and J by 5 bases, leaving 16 bases between them. CDR3 DNA: TGTGCCAGCAGGACAGAACCTTTAGTTTATGGCTACACCTTC. As protein: CASRTEPLVYGYTF.

The chain uses TRBV2 and TRBJ2-1; D might be TRBD2 (5 bases). The CDR3 is 14 residues long. The V and J ends lost 7 bases and 0 bases respectively, with 10 bases between them. In germline, CDR1 is SNHLY, CDR2 FYNNEI. The CDR3 loop reads CASKSGSSYNEQFF. The CDR3 nucleotides read TGTGCCAGCAAATCGGGGAGCTCCTACAATGAGCAGTTCTTC. Filled out from reference TRBV2 and TRBJ2-1, the complete variable domain reads EPEVTQTPSHQVTQMGQEVILRCVPISNHLYFYWYRQILGQKVEFLVSFYNNEISEKSEIFDDQFSVERPDGSNFTLKIRSTKLEDSAMYFCASKSGSSYNEQFFGPGTRLTVL.

V usage is TRBV7-9 and J usage is TRBJ2-3; no clear D. This CDR3 is 12 amino acids long. Per the germline V gene, CDR1 is SEHNR and CDR2 is FQNEAQ (reference sequence). V lost 5 bases and J lost 9, with 12 bases in between. CDR3 protein: CASSPRSATQYF. The CDR3 coding sequence is TGTGCCAGCAGCCCACGGTCCGCCACGCAGTATTTT.

The J gene is TRBJ1-3, the V gene TRBV30; D is unclear. CDR1 and CDR2 (germline): GTSNPN, SVGIG (reference sequence). The CDR3 has 13 residues. The ends were cut back, 2 bases at V and 1 base at J, with 6 bases in the middle. The CDR3 sequence: CAWSQYSGNTIYF. The CDR3 DNA is TGTGCCTGGAGTCAGTATTCTGGAAACACCATATATTTT.

V is TRBV19 and J is TRBJ1-2; the D gene is possibly TRBD1 (5 bases). Looked up from germline, CDR1 is LNHDA and CDR2 is SQIVND (reference sequence). This CDR3 is 13 amino acids long. V lost 5 bases to trimming and J lost 8 bases, with 15 bases between them. The DNA for the CDR3 is TGTGCCAGTAGTTCCGACAGACCTAACGGCTACACCTTC. It specifies CASSSDRPNGYTF.

The chain couples TRBV9 to TRBJ2-3, with 7 bases identical to TRBD2. The V gene end was trimmed by 0 bases and the J gene end by 2 bases; junction bases not matched to a gene: 6. The CDR3 is 16 amino acids. Germline assignment: CDR1 SGDLS and CDR2 YYNGEE. CDR3 protein: CASSVAPGLSTDTQYF. CDR3 coding DNA: TGTGCCAGCAGCGTAGCACCGGGACTATCCACAGATACGCAGTATTTT. The whole variable domain, remainder taken from reference TRBV9 and TRBJ2-3, is DSGVTQTPKHLITATGQRVTLRCSPRSGDLSVYWYQQSLDQGLQFLIQYYNGEERAKGNILERFSAQQFPDLHSELNLSSLELGDSALYFCASSVAPGLSTDTQYFGPGTRLTVL.

The J gene is TRBJ2-7, the V gene TRBV7-2; TRBD2 matches at 8 bases. The CDR3 spans 15 residues. With V trimmed by 0 bases and J by 2 bases, 3 bases remained unmatched. Germline CDR1 SGHTA, CDR2 FQGNSA. In DNA, the CDR3 is TGTGCCAGCAGCTTAGCGGCCGGGGGGGCCTACGAGCAGTACTTC. Encoded protein: CASSLAAGGAYEQYF.